This T cell receptor beta chain is drawn from a study of blood T cell repertoires in COVID-19. From germline, CDR1 is SNHLY and CDR2 FYNNEI. V was cut by 6 bases and J by 5 bases, with 13 bases left in between. This CDR3 has 13 residues. The protocol was immunoSEQ multiplex PCR, while the TCRdb copy is restricted to in-frame clones and leaves out a portion. This sample has approximately 76,000 clones, with 75% to 90% found just once. This clone came up a few times. This clonotype was sampled from a woman aged 80 or older with active or convalescent COVID-19. Sequencing input: peripheral blood. This chain links TRBV2 with TRBJ1-1, with D perhaps TRBD1 (5 bases). The DNA for the CDR3 is TGTGCCAGCAGGGGGCGGGGAAGGACTGAAGCTTTCTTT. Protein product: CASRGRGRTEAFF.